Included here is one TCR beta chain sequence, with context. Its target is not known. The entry originates in a study of CD8+ T cells in alopecia areata. Trimming at V came to 2 bases and at J to 4 bases, leaving 6 bases not matched to a gene. Germline loops: CDR1 MDHEN, CDR2 SYDVKM. CDR3 size: 16 residues. Whole-study findings and limits: Across lesional scalp, and particularly alopecia totalis/universalis, clonality surpassed that of normal scalp.

Sequencing used cDNA as its template, made by extracting RNA and reverse transcribing it. Method: immunoSEQ multiplex PCR; TCRdb's copy keeps in-frame clones and lacks some. The sample carries approximately 13,000 clones, 58% recorded once. Obtained from alopecia areata patients were lesional scalp punch biopsies along with peripheral blood. This clonotype originated in a human donor with alopecia areata. The sequencing used skin, collected at week 0. The V call is TRBV28, the J call TRBJ2-2; 8 bases map to TRBD1. CDR3 nucleotide sequence: TGTGCCAGCAGTTTACTTGACAGGGGTTCCACCGGGGAGCTGTTTTTT. It specifies CASSLLDRGSTGELFF.